The next 16 T cell receptor beta chains were all read from a single sample in a study of cytomegalovirus exposure and HLA in healthy donors. Amplification used 60 Vbeta primers and 13 Jbeta primers. The method was immunoSEQ multiplex PCR; TCRdb's version includes in-frame clones alone and lacks a portion of them. This table has about 120,000 clones, 77% appearing once. Material: PBMCs. The receptors derive from a man aged 35 to 55 in good health and CMV-seropositive.

The chain couples TRBV15 to TRBJ1-5; D is unresolved. V lost 8 bases to trimming and J lost 4 bases, with 24 bases between them. CDR3 length: 17 amino acids. The germline CDR1 and CDR2 sequences are LNHNV and YYDKDF (reference sequence). The CDR3 region has the DNA TGTGCCACCTCCGTATCAGAACGGGCCGCGGGGAATCAGCCCCAGCATTTT. Protein product: CATSVSERAAGNQPQHF. The complete variable domain, with remaining parts taken from reference TRBV15 and TRBJ1-5, reads DAMVIQNPRYQVTQFGKPVTLSCSQTLNHNVMYWYQQKSSQAPKLLFHYYDKDFNNEADTPDNFQSRRPNTSFCFLDIRSPGLGDTAMYLCATSVSERAAGNQPQHFGDGTRLSIL.

J is TRBJ2-3 and V is TRBV7-2; no definite D call. CDR3 length: 12 residues. Germline V CDR1 and CDR2: SGHTA, FQGNSA. The V end lost 1 base, the J end lost 9 bases, and 8 bases lay between the germline ends. CDR3 sequence: CASSLDLETQYF. For the CDR3, the DNA is TGTGCCAGCAGCTTAGACCTCGAGACGCAGTATTTT.

The rearrangement links TRBV9 to TRBJ2-2, with 8 bases matching TRBD1. V lost 3 bases to trimming and J lost 0 bases; unmatched junction nucleotides: 7. The CDR3 length is 17 residues. Germline loops: CDR1 SGDLS, CDR2 YYNGEE. The CDR3 bases are TGTGCCAGCAGCGCCGACAGGGGCCGAACGAACACCGGGGAGCTGTTTTTT. Translated, it gives CASSADRGRTNTGELFF.

V gene TRBV15 combines with J gene TRBJ2-3; D might be TRBD2 (6 bases). Per germline, CDR1 LNHNV and CDR2 YYDKDF (reference sequence). The CDR3 loop spans 13 amino acids. The V end was cut by 8 bases, the J end by 5 bases, with 14 bases between. CDR3 in DNA: TGTGCCACCCTAGAGCAGGGAGGAGATACGCAGTATTTT. As protein: CATLEQGGDTQYF.

This clone was seen only a few times. A read error may produce the germline difference seen at one junction end. The chain links TRBV7-7 to TRBJ2-5; TRBD2 might be the D (5 bases). This CDR3 region has 13 residues. Germline CDR1 and CDR2: SSHAT and FNYEAQ (reference sequence). The CDR3 region is CASSTSLQETQYF. The CDR3 region has the DNA TGTGCTAGCAGCACTAGTCTACAAGAGACCCAGTACTTC.

This clone was picked up a small number of times. This chain uses TRBV4-1 with TRBJ1-4; 8 bases are a match to TRBD1. The CDR3 extends over 16 amino acids. The J segment lost 4 bases and the V segment lost 6 bases, leaving 10 bases of the junction unmatched. Germline CDR1 is MGHRA and CDR2 is YSYEKL. The CDR3 protein is CASRPVTGQVNEKLFF. CDR3 DNA sequence: TGCGCCAGCAGACCGGTGACGGGACAGGTTAATGAAAAACTGTTTTTT.

CDR3 loop: CASSQTTGTQEKLFF. In nucleotides, the CDR3 is TGCGCCAGCAGCCAAACTACCGGGACACAAGAAAAACTGTTTTTT. The chain joins TRBV4-1 to TRBJ1-4; possible D gene TRBD1, 6 bases. CDR1 is MGHRA and CDR2 is YSYEKL in the germline V gene. This CDR3 comprises 15 residues. V was trimmed by 2 bases and J by 8 bases, leaving 15 bases between them.

The chain carries TRBV5-1 and TRBJ2-5; no clear D. The V gene's germline CDR1 is SGHRS and CDR2 YFSETQ. The CDR3 has 14 amino acids. The V gene lost 2 bases and the J gene lost 3 bases, with 11 bases spanning the gap. The CDR3 nucleotides are TGCGCCAGCAGCTTAGAGGTGGTTAAAGAGACCCAGTACTTC. Its protein is CASSLEVVKETQYF.

The chain recombines TRBV9 with TRBJ2-7, with 8 positions matching TRBD2. After removal of 3 bases from V and 3 bases from J, the junction contained 11 bases not matched to a gene. This CDR3 is built from 16 residues. CDR1 is SGDLS, CDR2 YYNGEE, per germline. This CDR3 reads CASSERSGGVLYEQYF. The CDR3 bases are TGTGCCAGCAGCGAACGAAGCGGGGGAGTTCTCTACGAGCAGTACTTC.

The chain recombines TRBV27 with TRBJ2-3; 10 bases align to TRBD1. V lost 6 bases and J lost 3; bases outside the gene matches: 12. The CDR3 spans 17 residues. Looked up from germline, CDR1 is MNHEY and CDR2 is SMNVEV (reference sequence). The CDR3 region is CASSSRPPGQGTDTQYF. DNA of the CDR3: TGTGCCAGCAGCTCCAGACCTCCGGGACAGGGGACAGATACGCAGTATTTT.

The chain recombines TRBV5-6 with TRBJ1-2, with unresolved D. From germline, CDR1 is SGHDT and CDR2 YYEEEE. CDR3 size: 13 residues. The V end was cut by 4 bases, the J end by 7 bases, with 14 bases between. The CDR3 DNA is TGTGCCAGCAGCACCCGGCGGGTGCGTGGCTACACCTTC. Translating gives CASSTRRVRGYTF.

The chain is built from TRBV4-1 and TRBJ2-3; D is undetermined. Germline V gene lookup returns CDR1 MGHRA and CDR2 YSYEKL. Between the trimmed V and J ends, which lost 0 bases and 5 bases, there was a span of 12 bases. This CDR3 is built from 15 residues. The CDR3 loop is CASSQEAPAIDTQYF. CDR3 nucleotides: TGCGCCAGCAGCCAAGAGGCCCCCGCCATAGATACGCAGTATTTT.

The gene calls are TRBV7-6 and TRBJ1-4; 7 bases line up with TRBD1. The germline CDR1 and CDR2 sequences are SGHVS and FNYEAQ. J gave up 6 bases and V 5 bases, and 15 bases lay outside the gene matches. The CDR3 extends over 17 amino acids. In DNA form, the CDR3 reads TGTGCCAGCAGCCCAAGATTACTAGGCAGGGGGGATGAAAAACTGTTTTTT. This gives the protein CASSPRLLGRGDEKLFF.

The V gene is TRBV7-2, the J gene TRBJ2-1, with 8 nucleotides matching TRBD1. The germline CDR1 and CDR2 sequences are SGHTA and FQGNSA. The CDR3 runs to 13 residues. V shed 5 bases and J 6 bases; nucleotides not matched to a gene: 3. The CDR3: CASSPDRANEQFF. CDR3 bases: TGTGCCAGCAGCCCGGACAGGGCCAATGAGCAGTTCTTC.

The rearrangement links TRBV11-2 to TRBJ1-5; D gene unclear. Germline V gene data show CDR1 as SGHAT and CDR2 as FQNNGV. The V end lost 2 bases, the J end lost 0 bases, and 8 bases lay between the germline ends. The CDR3 is 15 residues long. The CDR3 loop reads CASSLPQYSNQPQHF. In DNA, the CDR3 is TGTGCCAGCAGCTTACCACAGTATAGCAATCAGCCCCAGCATTTT.

The genes are TRBV5-1 and TRBJ1-5; no clear D gene. CDR1 and CDR2 (germline): SGHRS, YFSETQ. Trimming took off 3 bases at V and 4 bases at J, with 14 bases between the two ends. CDR3 length: 15 amino acids. The CDR3 spells CASSSGPEANQPQHF. In DNA, the CDR3 is TGCGCCAGCAGCTCCGGCCCCGAGGCGAATCAGCCCCAGCATTTT.